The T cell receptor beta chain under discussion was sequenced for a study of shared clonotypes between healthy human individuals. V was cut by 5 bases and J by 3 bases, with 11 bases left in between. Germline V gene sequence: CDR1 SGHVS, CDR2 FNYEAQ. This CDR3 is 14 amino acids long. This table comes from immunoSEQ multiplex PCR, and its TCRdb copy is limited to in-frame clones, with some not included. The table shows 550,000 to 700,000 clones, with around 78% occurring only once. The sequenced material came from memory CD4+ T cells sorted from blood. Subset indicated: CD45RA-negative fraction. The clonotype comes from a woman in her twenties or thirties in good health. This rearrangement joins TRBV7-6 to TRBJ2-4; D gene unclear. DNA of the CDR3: TGTGCCAGCAGCCCCAGTACGGTCAAAAACATTCAGTACTTC. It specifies CASSPSTVKNIQYF.